This TCR beta chain was recorded in a study of cytomegalovirus exposure and HLA in healthy donors. The CDR3 has 16 amino acids. V lost 0 bases and J 0 bases, leaving 13 bases between the germline ends. Germline CDR1 reads SGHDT; CDR2 reads YYEEEE. Primers: 60 Vbeta forward and 13 Jbeta reverse. The repertoire was sequenced with immunoSEQ multiplex PCR; TCRdb's copy has only in-frame clones and lacks some. The top ten hold 1.5% to 2% of the sample, which has approximately 200,000 clones, 60% to 80% seen once. Material for sequencing was PBMCs. The receptor was derived from a woman aged 18-29 years in good health and CMV-seronegative. The chain links TRBV5-6 to TRBJ2-7, with D uncertain. In DNA form, the CDR3 reads TGTGCCAGCAGCTTGGTACGGTCCGAGAGCTCCTACGAGCAGTACTTC. It codes for CASSLVRSESSYEQYF.